What follows are 23 T cell receptor beta chains derived from one specimen sequenced in a study of shared clonotypes between healthy human individuals. Profiling relied on immunoSEQ multiplex PCR, and the TCRdb table lists in-frame clones only, not all of them. The sample includes about 2.5 million clones, approximately 90% of them seen just once. Sequenced input: naive CD4+ T cells from PBMCs. Subset noted: CD45RA+ positively selected. Every receptor here comes from a man aged 18 to 30 in good health. Some clones in this sample may be carry-over from other donors' samples.

This chain's CDR3 is CASSYALPQWNTEAFF. In nucleotides, the CDR3 is TGTGCCAGCAGTTACGCTCTCCCCCAGTGGAACACTGAAGCTTTCTTT. The rearrangement joins TRBV6-5 to TRBJ1-1; D gene unclear. Trimming took off 2 bases at V and 1 base at J, with 14 bases between the two ends. This CDR3 spans 16 amino acids. Germline V CDR1 and CDR2: MNHEY, SVGAGI.

This rearrangement joins TRBV7-9 to TRBJ2-1; 11 nucleotides align to TRBD2. Germline trimming cut 5 bases from V and 5 bases from J; bases unmatched to any gene: 11. CDR1 and CDR2 (germline): SEHNR, FQNEAQ (reference sequence). This CDR3 has 17 amino acids. The CDR3 DNA sequence: TGTGCCAGCAGCCGATACCAACTAGCGGGAGACAACAATGAGCAGTTCTTC. Its translation: CASSRYQLAGDNNEQFF.

The chain carries TRBV27 and TRBJ2-7; TRBD2 aligns across 7 bases. CDR3 length equals 16 residues. Germline loops: CDR1 MNHEY, CDR2 SMNVEV (reference sequence). The junction had 11 bases not matched to a gene; V was cut back by 6 bases and J by 0 bases. The CDR3 region has the DNA TGTGCCAGCAGATATGCCCCTAGCGGAGGCTCCTACGAGCAGTACTTC. Amino acids: CASRYAPSGGSYEQYF.

The chain is built from TRBV15 and TRBJ2-6; D uncertain. The germline V and J ends were trimmed by 1 base and 2 bases, with 9 bases remaining between them. CDR1 is LNHNV, CDR2 YYDKDF, per germline (reference sequence). The CDR3 is 16 residues long. CDR3 region: CATSRGSSAGANVLTF. For the CDR3, the DNA is TGTGCCACCAGCAGAGGTAGTTCAGCTGGGGCCAACGTCCTGACTTTC.

This clone was observed once. V is TRBV10-3 and J is TRBJ2-3, with 10 positions matching TRBD2. The V gene end was trimmed by 6 bases and the J gene end by 0 bases; junction bases not matched to a gene: 21. This CDR3 is built from 21 residues. The germline V gene has CDR1 ENHRY and CDR2 SYGVKD. The CDR3 sequence: CAIRDPFQREGPTASTDTQYF. The CDR3 DNA sequence: TGTGCCATCAGGGATCCTTTTCAGCGGGAGGGCCCGACAGCTAGCACAGATACGCAGTATTTT.

V is TRBV19 and J is TRBJ2-7, with 13 bases that match TRBD2. V was clipped by 6 bases and J by 3 bases; unmatched bases: 5. The CDR3 runs to 15 residues. From germline, CDR1 is LNHDA and CDR2 SQIVND (reference sequence). The chain's CDR3 is CASRGLAGADYEQYF. The CDR3 DNA reads as TGTGCCAGTAGAGGACTAGCGGGAGCCGACTACGAGCAGTACTTC.

Concerning this clone itself: Other DNA variants within this sample encode the same CDR3. This rearrangement joins TRBV6-5 to TRBJ1-1, with a weak D call TRBD1 (6 bases). Looked up from germline, CDR1 is MNHEY and CDR2 is SVGAGI. The germline V and J ends were trimmed by 0 bases and 0 bases, with 8 bases remaining between them. The CDR3 length is 15 residues. This CDR3 reads CASSYSTGMNTEAFF. The CDR3, as DNA: TGTGCCAGCAGTTACTCAACAGGGATGAACACTGAAGCTTTCTTT.

The rearrangement joins TRBV9 to TRBJ2-5; D is unresolved. The CDR3 has 10 residues. Per germline, CDR1 SGDLS and CDR2 YYNGEE. The ends were cut back, 6 bases at V and 5 bases at J, with 5 bases in the middle. In DNA form, the CDR3 reads TGTGCCAGCACCCCCGAGACCCAGTACTTC. It specifies CASTPETQYF.

This clone showed up just once. The genes are TRBV18 and TRBJ2-3; D gene ambiguous. Looked up from germline, CDR1 is KGHSH and CDR2 is LQKENI. V lost 4 bases and J lost 8, with 10 bases in between. This CDR3 comprises 12 residues. CDR3 in amino acids: CASSLLSGTQYF. DNA for the CDR3: TGTGCCAGCTCACTCCTCTCGGGTACGCAGTATTTT.

The chain is built from TRBV30 and TRBJ2-7, with D possibly TRBD1 on 5 matching bases. The germline V gene encodes CDR1 GTSNPN and CDR2 SVGIG (reference sequence). Between the trimmed V and J ends, which lost 2 bases and 4 bases, there was a span of 9 bases. The CDR3 contains 12 residues. This chain's CDR3 is CAWSQTEYEQYF. The CDR3 nucleotides are TGTGCCTGGAGTCAGACAGAGTACGAGCAGTACTTC.

A remark on this clone: Other DNA sequences in the same sample also yield this CDR3. J is TRBJ2-5 and V is TRBV2; D is possibly TRBD1 (6 bases). The germline V and J ends were trimmed by 4 bases and 2 bases, with 8 bases remaining between them. The CDR3 runs 13 residues. Per germline, CDR1 SNHLY and CDR2 FYNNEI. In DNA, the CDR3 is TGTGCCAGCAGTGTAAGGGGGCAAGAGACCCAGTACTTC. It codes for CASSVRGQETQYF.

The chain combines TRBV5-4 with TRBJ2-5; 8 bases align to TRBD2. The CDR3 spans 12 residues. Germline V lookup: CDR1 SGHNT, CDR2 YYREEE (reference sequence). Written as DNA, the CDR3 is TGTGTCCACGGGAGGGGACAAGAGACCCAGTACTTC. This gives the protein CVHGRGQETQYF.

The chain recombines TRBV4-2 with TRBJ1-1, with D unresolved. V was shortened by 0 bases and J by 1 base, with 12 bases between the two germline ends. The CDR3 is 16 amino acids. The germline V gene has CDR1 LGHNA and CDR2 YNFKEQ. The CDR3 nucleotides are TGTGCCAGCAGCCAAGATCCCCTAGGACGGAACACTGAAGCTTTCTTT. Protein: CASSQDPLGRNTEAFF.

The V and J genes are TRBV5-1 and TRBJ2-5; 13 bases are shared with TRBD2. The tail of the sequence fits TRBJ2-7 better, so the J call may be wrong. In germline, CDR1 is SGHRS, CDR2 YFSETQ. CDR3 length: 15 residues. The DNA for the CDR3 is TGCGCCAGCAGCCCTCGGACTAGCGGGAGTAGCGAGCAGTACTTC. Amino acid sequence: CASSPRTSGSSEQYF.

This clone has only one observation. This rearrangement joins TRBV6-6 to TRBJ1-2, with a weak D call TRBD1 (5 bases). Between the trimmed V and J ends, which lost 4 bases and 1 base, there was a span of 7 bases. Per the germline V gene, CDR1 is MNHNY and CDR2 is SVGAGI (reference sequence). There are 13 residues in the CDR3. The CDR3 nucleotides read TGTGCCAGCAGTTGGGGCAGTAACTATGGCTACACCTTC. It translates to CASSWGSNYGYTF.

The chain employs TRBV4-2 and TRBJ2-1; D gene ambiguous. The length of the CDR3 is 13 residues. CDR1 is LGHNA and CDR2 is YNFKEQ in the germline V gene. V lost 4 bases and J 4 bases, leaving 8 bases between the germline ends. The CDR3 DNA sequence: TGTGCCAGCAGCCCGTTAGAATACAATGAGCAGTTCTTC. Translation: CASSPLEYNEQFF.

In this sample, this clone turned up once. The chain carries TRBV4-2 and TRBJ2-3, with 7 bases that match TRBD1. In germline, CDR1 is LGHNA, CDR2 YNFKEQ. This CDR3 comprises 19 residues. Unmatched junction bases numbered 13, after V lost 1 base and J lost 0 bases. CDR3 sequence (DNA): TGTGCCAGCAGCCAAGGACAGGGCTTACCTGGTAGAAGCACAGATACGCAGTATTTT. Translation gives CASSQGQGLPGRSTDTQYF.

The chain carries TRBV7-9 and TRBJ1-3; 7 bases are a match to TRBD1. With 3 bases clipped from V and 0 bases from J, the junction kept 2 bases outside the gene matches. Germline assignment: CDR1 SEHNR and CDR2 FQNEAQ (reference sequence). The CDR3 loop spans 15 amino acids. In DNA form, the CDR3 reads TGTGCCAGCAGCTTTAACAGGGGCTCTGGAAACACCATATATTTT. Protein product: CASSFNRGSGNTIYF. The full variable domain, rest sourced from reference TRBV7-9 and TRBJ1-3, is DTGVSQNPRHKITKRGQNVTFRCDPISEHNRLYWYRQTLGQGPEFLTYFQNEAQLEKSRLLSDRFSAERPKGSFSTLEIQRTEQGDSAMYLCASSFNRGSGNTIYFGEGSWLTVV.

The chain links TRBV9 to TRBJ1-2, with 11 bases that match TRBD1. Unmatched junction bases numbered 4, after V lost 0 bases and J lost 6 bases. Germline V gene data show CDR1 as SGDLS and CDR2 as YYNGEE. The CDR3 length is 15 residues. Here the CDR3 DNA reads TGTGCCAGCAGCGTAGCGGGACAGGGGGGGAATGGCTACACCTTC. This translates into CASSVAGQGGNGYTF. The full variable domain, in which reference TRBV9 and TRBJ1-2 provide the parts outside the CDR3, is DSGVTQTPKHLITATGQRVTLRCSPRSGDLSVYWYQQSLDQGLQFLIQYYNGEERAKGNILERFSAQQFPDLHSELNLSSLELGDSALYFCASSVAGQGGNGYTFGSGTRLTVV.

A remark on this clone: The junction departs from germline at one end; a sequencing error may be responsible. This sequence joins TRBV5-1 and TRBJ1-1; D perhaps matches TRBD1 (6 bases). CDR1 and CDR2 from the germline V gene are SGHRS and YFSETQ. The CDR3 spans 15 residues. DNA for the CDR3: TGCGCCAGCAGTTTGGGGCACAGGGTCGGTACTGAAGCTTTCTTT. This codes for CASSLGHRVGTEAFF.

The gene calls are TRBV4-3 and TRBJ2-4; 7 bases match TRBD2. CDR3 size: 16 residues. In germline, CDR1 is LGHNA, CDR2 YSLEER. Trimming cost V 1 base and J 7 bases; bases outside gene matches: 10. CDR3 bases: TGCGCCAGCAGCCAAGGCGGGGGACCCTGGCAGAACATTCAGTACTTC. This codes for CASSQGGGPWQNIQYF.

The J gene is TRBJ2-7, the V gene TRBV6-4, with TRBD1 as a possible D gene (6 bases). Deletions cut 3 bases from V and 4 bases from J, with 10 bases between. The CDR3 is made up of 13 amino acids. Germline lookup yields CDR1 MRHNA and CDR2 SNTAGT. The CDR3 loop reads CASSDTTGYEQYF. CDR3 DNA sequence: TGTGCCAGCAGTGATACGACAGGTTACGAGCAGTACTTC.

Comments on this clone: Other DNA sequences from this sample encode an identical CDR3 as well. V is TRBV5-1 and J is TRBJ2-1; 8 nucleotides line up with TRBD1. There are 15 residues in the CDR3. CDR1 and CDR2 (germline): SGHRS, YFSETQ. The ends lost 3 bases at V and 3 bases at J; junction bases unmatched: 5. CDR3 in DNA: TGCGCCAGCAGCTCCGGACAGGGCCTCTACAATGAGCAGTTCTTC. As protein: CASSSGQGLYNEQFF.